This paragraph covers one T cell receptor (beta chain) sequence. The V end lost 6 bases, the J end lost 3 bases, and 14 bases lay between the germline ends. Germline V gene lookup returns CDR1 MDHEN and CDR2 SYDVKM. This CDR3 is built from 14 residues. The data were obtained in a study of blood T cell repertoires in COVID-19. How the authors handled the data: The assay estimated nucleated cells by amplifying reference gene primers. Assay: immunoSEQ multiplex PCR; the TCRdb copy retains only in-frame clones and omits some. From that table come the V and J calls and clone size; the DNA was used to work out D and trimming. This table holds some 430,000 clones, roughly 88% found once. This study enrolled people aged about 18 to 90 from around 25 US geographic areas.

The TCR was taken from a man aged 18 to 29 who had recovered from COVID-19. The specimen was PBMCs or T cells enriched from blood (not recorded which). The chain uses TRBV28 and TRBJ1-1; unclear D gene. Here the CDR3 reads CASSPEVTYTEAFF. As DNA, the CDR3 is TGTGCCAGCAGCCCCGAGGTGACCTACACTGAAGCTTTCTTT.